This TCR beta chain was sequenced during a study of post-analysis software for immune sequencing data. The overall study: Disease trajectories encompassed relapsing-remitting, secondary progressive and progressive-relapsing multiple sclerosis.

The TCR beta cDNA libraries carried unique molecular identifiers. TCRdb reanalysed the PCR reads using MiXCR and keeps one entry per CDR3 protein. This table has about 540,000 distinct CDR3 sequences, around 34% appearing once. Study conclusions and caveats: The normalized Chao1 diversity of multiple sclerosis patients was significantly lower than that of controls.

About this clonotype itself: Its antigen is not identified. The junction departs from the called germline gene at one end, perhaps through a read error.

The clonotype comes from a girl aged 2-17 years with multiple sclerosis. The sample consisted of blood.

The CDR3 spells CAGSQSGTAYEQYF. As DNA, the CDR3 is TGTGCCGGCAGCCAATCCGGGACAGCCTACGAGCAGTACTTC. This chain connects TRBV4-2 to TRBJ2-7, with 7 bases that match TRBD1. The CDR3 spans 14 residues. CDR1 LGHNA and CDR2 YNFKEQ come from the germline V gene.